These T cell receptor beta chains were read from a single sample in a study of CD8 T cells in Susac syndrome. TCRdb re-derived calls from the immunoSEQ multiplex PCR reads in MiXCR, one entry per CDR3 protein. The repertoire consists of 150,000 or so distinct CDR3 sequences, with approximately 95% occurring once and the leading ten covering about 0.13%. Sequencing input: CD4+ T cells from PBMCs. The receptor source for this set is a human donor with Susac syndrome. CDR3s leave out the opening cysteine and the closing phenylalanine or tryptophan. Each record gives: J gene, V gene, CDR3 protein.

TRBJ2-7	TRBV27	ASSLKVSYEQY
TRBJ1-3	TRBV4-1	ASSLDRDQLSGNTIY
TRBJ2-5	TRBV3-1	ASSQDWGRKETQY
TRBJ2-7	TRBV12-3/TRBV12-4	ASSLGVAREQY
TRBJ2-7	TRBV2	ASSVVTYEQY
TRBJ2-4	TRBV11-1	ASSSQQGNIQY
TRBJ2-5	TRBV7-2	ASSSWTSGGGGETQY
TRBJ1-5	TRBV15	ATSRDSRSRQPQH
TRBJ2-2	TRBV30	AWRVESNTGELF
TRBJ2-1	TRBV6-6	ASGGRDRINEQF
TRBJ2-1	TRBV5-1	ASSLGTRVNEQF
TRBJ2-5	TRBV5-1	ASSLHRQAQETQY
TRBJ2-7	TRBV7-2	ASSLERVDEQY
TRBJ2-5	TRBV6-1	ASRRTGQTQY
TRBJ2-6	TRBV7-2	ASSLWPSGANVLT
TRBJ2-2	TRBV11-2	ASRGAREAGELF
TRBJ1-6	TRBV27	ASSLRPEPYNSPLH
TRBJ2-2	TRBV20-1	SAQAVMGSTGELF
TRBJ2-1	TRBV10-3	AISGRGLDNEQF
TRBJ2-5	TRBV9	ASSGDSEVTQY
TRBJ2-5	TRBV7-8	ASSSGPQGYQETQY
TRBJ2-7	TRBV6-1	ASRKLAGESHEQY
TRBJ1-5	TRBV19	ASKGQRGGQPQH
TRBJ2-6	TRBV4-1	ASSQDQAGANVLT
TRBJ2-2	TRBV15	ATSRGANTGELF
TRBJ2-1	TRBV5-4	ASSLVSGSYNEQF
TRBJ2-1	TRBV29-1	SGRRTLEGNEQF
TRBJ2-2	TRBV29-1	SVQGRSFGELF
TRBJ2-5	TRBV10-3	AIGGPAEQETQY
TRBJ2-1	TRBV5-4	ASSLEASGTYNEQF
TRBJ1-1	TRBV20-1	RGLLLNTEAF
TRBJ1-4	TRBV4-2	ASNGGEKLF
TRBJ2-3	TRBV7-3	ASSTSGGPADTQY
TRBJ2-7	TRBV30	AINLGLYEQY
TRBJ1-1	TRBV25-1	ASSDRHYNTEAF
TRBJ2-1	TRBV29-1	SVEAGSAYNEQF
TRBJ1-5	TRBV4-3	ASSQEKLADSNQPQH
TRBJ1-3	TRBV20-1	SARPGDTIY
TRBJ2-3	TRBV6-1	ASNREYSTDTQY
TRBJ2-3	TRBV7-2	ASTLLGRGGDTQY
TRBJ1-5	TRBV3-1	ASSQAGRYQPQH
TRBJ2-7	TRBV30	AQAPKRSWTLYEQY